This T cell receptor (beta chain) was sequenced for a study of regulatory T cells in long-lasting Graves disease. Study-level results: Persistent disease was associated with favored TRBV28 usage and with favored use of TRBJ1-2 and TRBJ2-5.

Time point reported: newly diagnosed GD, antithyroid drugs for less than 3 months. Isolated PBMC RNA provided the starting material for the TCR library. This clonotype was seen many times. No antigen is known for it. Library construction for TCR beta used iRepertoire HTBI primers and Arm-PCR of CDR3 regions. TCRdb ran MiXCR on the multiplex PCR reads and lists one entry per CDR3 protein. The sample consists of 530,000 or so distinct CDR3 sequences, roughly a sixth of them appearing once. This CDR3 contains 16 residues. Trimming took 2 bases from V and 6 from J; bases not matched to a gene: 10. In germline, CDR1 is MNHNS, CDR2 SASEGT. These data also featured in a second study, about T cells in Graves' hyperthyroidism and ophthalmopathy. That source notes: HTBI primers were the set used in a first-round RT-PCR of the TCR CDR3.

This specimen was peripheral blood mononuclear cells (PBMCs), taken at new diagnosis, from a patient treated with antithyroid drugs. This clonotype was sampled from a man aged 18 to 35 with Graves disease. This chain uses TRBV6-1 with TRBJ1-2; 9 nucleotides align to TRBD1. CDR3 amino acids: CASSEYEQGARNGYTF. In DNA form, the CDR3 reads TGTGCCAGCAGTGAATACGAACAGGGGGCAAGGAATGGCTACACCTTC.